This T cell receptor beta chain was captured in a study of cytomegalovirus exposure and HLA in healthy donors. Of note for this clone: Its antigen is unidentified.

General study points: Follow-up analysis found HLA locus-dependent TCR association rates, highest for DRB1 and lowest for HLA-C.

Those who donated were healthy bone marrow donors. This CDR3 comprises 15 residues. Germline loops: CDR1 KGHSH, CDR2 LQKENI. Trimming left V 2 bases short and J 0 bases short, with 9 bases between. The PCR had 60 Vbeta and 13 Jbeta primers. The protocol was immunoSEQ multiplex PCR, while the TCRdb copy is restricted to in-frame clones and leaves out a portion. Of about 33,000 clones listed, around 49% are singletons. The J gene is TRBJ2-3, the V gene TRBV18, with TRBD1 as a possible D gene (5 bases). This clonotype was obtained from a middle-aged woman in good health and CMV-seropositive. The sample consisted of PBMCs. The CDR3 sequence is CASSPGAASTDTQYF. The CDR3 nucleotides are TGTGCCAGCTCACCAGGGGCGGCTAGCACAGATACGCAGTATTTT.